This T cell receptor beta chain was observed in a study of blood T cells in healthy people across ages. With respect to this clonotype: Its antigen remains unknown.

Donation came from healthy Caucasian individuals in Russia who were aged roughly 6 to 100. Isolation yielded PBMCs, at least 6 million per sample, in every case. V shed 2 bases and J shed 1 base, with 13 bases lying between them. Per the germline V gene, CDR1 is MNHEY and CDR2 is SVGEGT. This CDR3 comprises 16 residues. Combining a sample-barcoded 5' primer with a J-beta primer mix, a second PCR ran for about 6 to 12 cycles. One entry per CDR3 protein results from TCRdb running MiXCR on the 5' RACE reads. The table has 650,000 to 1,000,000 distinct CDR3 sequences, around 34% seen once. Study-level points and caveats: Diversity of TCR beta correlated strongly with naive T cell percentage. The study found more naive CD4+ cells and higher diversity in long-lived than aged donors.

The sequenced material came from blood. This receptor was taken from a young man in good health. This chain joins TRBV6-2 or TRBV6-3 and TRBJ2-3; D is tentatively TRBD1 or TRBD2 (5 bases each). The CDR3 DNA follows: TGTGCCAGCAGTTACATTGGCCTGGGGGGCACAGATACGCAGTATTTT. Its translation: CASSYIGLGGTDTQYF.